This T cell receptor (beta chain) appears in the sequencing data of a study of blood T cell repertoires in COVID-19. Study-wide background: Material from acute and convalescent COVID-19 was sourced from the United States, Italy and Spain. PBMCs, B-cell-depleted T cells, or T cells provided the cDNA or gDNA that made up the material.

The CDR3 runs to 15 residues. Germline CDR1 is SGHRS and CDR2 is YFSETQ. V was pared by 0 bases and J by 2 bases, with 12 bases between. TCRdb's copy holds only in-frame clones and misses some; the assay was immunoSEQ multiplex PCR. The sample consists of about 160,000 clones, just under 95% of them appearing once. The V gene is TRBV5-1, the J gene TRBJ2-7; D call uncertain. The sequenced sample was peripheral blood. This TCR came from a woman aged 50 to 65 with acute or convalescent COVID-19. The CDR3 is CASSLDARPPYEQYF. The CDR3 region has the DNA TGCGCCAGCAGCTTGGATGCCAGGCCCCCCTACGAGCAGTACTTC.